The 8 T cell receptor beta chains below were found in one sample sequenced in a study of T-cell reconstitution after alpha-beta-depleted transplantation in children. The library targeted TCRbeta and was prepared with unique molecular identifiers. TCRdb redid the calling of the PCR reads with MiXCR, one entry per CDR3 protein. The sample includes tens of thousands of distinct CDR3 sequences, roughly 45% seen only once; the top ten take under 98%. The sequenced sample was PBMCs, mostly from graft donor cells, obtained 360 days after TCRalphabeta/CD19-depleted stem cell transplant. Every receptor here comes from a male patient aged 10-17 years who had a stem cell transplant for acute lymphoblastic leukemia, so the T cells may come from the graft donor.

For this clonotype: A read error may produce the germline difference seen at one junction end. V is TRBV7-7 and J is TRBJ2-7; 11 positions match TRBD1. This CDR3 has 15 residues. Per germline, CDR1 SSHAT and CDR2 FNYEAQ (reference sequence). CDR3 protein: CASSLGQGVIYEQYF. The CDR3 nucleotides read TGTGCTAGCAGCCTGGGACAGGGGGTAATATACGAGCAGTACTTC.

This clonotype came up once. An end of the junction differs from the germline gene, which may be a read error. The CDR3, as DNA: TGTGCCAGCAGCTTTCCTCAGGCGGATACGCAGTTTTTT. This codes for CASSFPQADTQFF. The rearrangement uses TRBV7-8 and TRBJ2-3; D is unresolved. Germline V gene data show CDR1 as SGHVS and CDR2 as FQNEAQ. The CDR3 has 13 residues.

The chain has TRBV9 and TRBJ2-5, with 9 positions matching TRBD1. Germline trimming cut 0 bases from V and 1 base from J; bases unmatched to any gene: 7. The CDR3 totals 17 residues. CDR1 is SGDLS and CDR2 is YYNGEE in the germline V gene. This CDR3 reads CASSVATGGRGQETQYF. In DNA form, the CDR3 reads TGTGCCAGCAGCGTAGCTACAGGGGGCAGGGGCCAAGAGACCCAGTACTTC.

The chain joins TRBV6-2 or TRBV6-3 to TRBJ1-1; D gene unclear. The CDR3 spans 15 residues. Germline V CDR1 and CDR2: MNHEY, SVGEGT. Trimming removed 5 bases from V and 5 bases from J, with 18 bases in between. The DNA of the CDR3 is TGTGCCAGCAGTCGACGGTTCGTCGTGGTGACTGAAGCTTTCTTT. It yields the protein CASSRRFVVVTEAFF.

This clonotype appeared a few times. CDR3 loop: CSAGQGEDYEQYF. DNA for the CDR3: TGCAGCGCCGGACAGGGGGAGGACTACGAGCAGTACTTC. This sequence joins TRBV29-1 and TRBJ2-7; TRBD1 matches 10 bases. V lost 7 bases to trimming and J lost 3 bases; unmatched junction nucleotides: 6. The CDR3 extends over 13 amino acids. Germline loops: CDR1 SQVTM, CDR2 ANQGSEA.

Only a few counts were recorded for this clonotype. The chain couples TRBV29-1 to TRBJ2-7, with unresolved D. Trimming shortened V by 4 bases and J by 0 bases, and 13 bases separated the two germline ends. Germline loops: CDR1 SQVTM, CDR2 ANQGSEA. The CDR3 runs 14 residues. CDR3 nucleotides: TGCAGCGTTGGAGGAACTCCCTACTCCTACGAGCAGTACTTC. Translated: CSVGGTPYSYEQYF.

This chain connects TRBV29-1 to TRBJ2-1; 7 bases align to TRBD2. Germline V CDR1 and CDR2: SQVTM, ANQGSEA. The ends lost 6 bases at V and 2 bases at J; junction bases unmatched: 10. CDR3 length: 15 residues. CDR3 region: CSVGVLAVPYNEQFF. The CDR3 DNA sequence: TGCAGCGTCGGAGTCCTAGCGGTGCCCTACAATGAGCAGTTCTTC.

The J gene is TRBJ1-1, the V gene TRBV29-1; TRBD1 aligns across 9 bases. V lost 6 bases, J lost 1 base, and 3 bases stayed unmatched. CDR1 and CDR2 from the germline V gene are SQVTM and ANQGSEA. This CDR3 contains 13 residues. The CDR3 DNA reads TGCAGCGTCCAACAGGGGGCGAACACTGAAGCTTTCTTT. This sequence encodes CSVQQGANTEAFF.